This entry lists 8 T cell receptor beta chains sequenced from one sample in a study of blood T cell repertoires in COVID-19 (dated by TCRdb to about 2020). The method was the immunoSEQ multiplex PCR assay. TCRdb limited this immuneACCESS table to in-frame rearrangements with V and J called. A share of clones is missing; checked studies link under half to unresolved V genes, and the rest is unexplained. The sample profile shows approximately 190,000 clones; around 82% of them were found once. 7.5% of the sample comes from the top ten. The sample taken for sequencing was PBMCs or T cells enriched from blood (not recorded which). The receptors derive from a man between 40 and 49 years old who had recovered from COVID-19.

In its sample, this clone was seen a few times. The genes are TRBV15 and TRBJ2-2; TRBD1 is a possible D gene (6 bases). V was shortened by 0 bases and J by 3 bases, with 8 bases between the two germline ends. The CDR3 totals 15 residues. Per the germline V gene, CDR1 is LNHNV and CDR2 is YYDKDF (reference sequence). The CDR3 nucleotides are TGTGCCACCAGCAGAGATAGGACAGACACCGGGGAGCTGTTTTTT. Protein: CATSRDRTDTGELFF.

V is TRBV3-1 (or the pseudogene TRBV3-2) and J is TRBJ1-1, with a weak D call TRBD1 (5 bases). The V end lost 2 bases, the J end lost 1 base, and 8 bases lay between the germline ends. This CDR3 comprises 14 residues. CDR1 and CDR2 (germline): LGHDT, YNNKEL (reference sequence). The CDR3 sequence is CASSQTQGNTEAFF. The CDR3 coding sequence is TGTGCCAGCAGCCAAACCCAGGGGAACACTGAAGCTTTCTTT.

V and J are TRBV27 and TRBJ1-6; D remains ambiguous. Looked up from germline, CDR1 is MNHEY and CDR2 is SMNVEV (reference sequence). V was shortened by 6 bases and J by 1 base, with 10 bases between the two germline ends. The CDR3 has 15 amino acids. CDR3 coding DNA: TGTGCCAGCAGCACCGAACAATCCTATAATTCACCCCTCCACTTT. Translated, it gives CASSTEQSYNSPLHF.

The rearrangement joins TRBV28 to TRBJ1-2, with unresolved D. There are 11 residues in the CDR3. Germline CDR1 MDHEN, CDR2 SYDVKM. V was trimmed by 5 bases and J by 2 bases, leaving 3 bases between them. CDR3 nucleotides: TGTGCCAGCAGTGGCAACTATGGCTACACCTTC. Translated: CASSGNYGYTF.

V and J are TRBV11-2 and TRBJ1-6, with TRBD1 matching 8 bases. The CDR3 extends over 14 amino acids. J lost 7 bases, V lost 6 bases, and 5 bases had no gene match. Germline V lookup: CDR1 SGHAT, CDR2 FQNNGV. CDR3 nucleotides: TGTGCCAGCAGAAGACAGGGGAGAAATTCACCCCTCCACTTT. Protein product: CASRRQGRNSPLHF.

The CDR3: CASSFEGPYGYTF. The DNA of the CDR3 is TGCGCCAGCAGCTTTGAGGGTCCCTATGGCTACACCTTC. The chain links TRBV5-1 to TRBJ1-2; D is unresolved. Germline V gene sequence: CDR1 SGHRS, CDR2 YFSETQ. The CDR3 covers 13 residues. Trimming took off 2 bases at V and 4 bases at J, with 9 bases between the two ends.

V is TRBV4-1 and J is TRBJ1-2; TRBD1 might be the D (5 bases). Germline loops: CDR1 MGHRA, CDR2 YSYEKL. This CDR3 comprises 17 residues. The ends were cut back, 0 bases at V and 0 bases at J, with 14 bases in the middle. The CDR3 is CASSQEVRVMTNYGYTF. The CDR3 DNA is TGCGCCAGCAGCCAAGAGGTCAGGGTAATGACTAACTATGGCTACACCTTC.

A few counts support this clone. The chain couples TRBV5-1 to TRBJ2-3, with D hard to call. CDR1 SGHRS and CDR2 YFSETQ come from the germline V gene. V gave up 3 bases and J gave up 2 bases, with 7 bases separating them. This CDR3 has 13 amino acids. The CDR3 reads CASSSLSTDTQYF. Here the CDR3 DNA reads TGCGCCAGCAGCTCCCTATCCACAGATACGCAGTATTTT.